The clone carrying this T cell receptor beta chain was detected ten times or more. The target antigen is unknown. These data originate in a study of T cells after yellow fever vaccination. Study results and caveats: The booster saw the reappearance of most primary-vaccination clones (roughly 96% CD4, 80% to 90% CD8). The secondary response was weaker, and its peak arrived faster, on day 5 versus 15. Abundant clonotypes from the bulk population could get into FACS-sorted repertoires as contaminants.

UMIs were added to TCR cDNA along with a universal primer site when it was made by 5'RACE template switching. TCRdb reprocessed the 5' RACE reads with MiXCR, giving one entry per CDR3 protein. Here the sample spans approximately 110,000 distinct CDR3 sequences, roughly 8.9% being singletons. CDR3 size: 16 residues. Germline CDR1 reads SGHRS; CDR2 reads YFSETQ. Trimming shortened V by 4 bases and J by 4 bases, and 17 bases separated the two germline ends. The chain has TRBV5-1 and TRBJ1-4; D gene uncertain. Sequencing used CD8+ T cells sorted from PBMCs, obtained 45 days after the yellow fever booster vaccination. The origin of this receptor is a young man who received the YFV17D yellow fever vaccine. The CDR3 reads CASSSPKKGNNEKLFF. The CDR3 nucleotides read TGCGCCAGCAGCAGTCCAAAGAAGGGAAATAATGAAAAACTGTTTTTT.